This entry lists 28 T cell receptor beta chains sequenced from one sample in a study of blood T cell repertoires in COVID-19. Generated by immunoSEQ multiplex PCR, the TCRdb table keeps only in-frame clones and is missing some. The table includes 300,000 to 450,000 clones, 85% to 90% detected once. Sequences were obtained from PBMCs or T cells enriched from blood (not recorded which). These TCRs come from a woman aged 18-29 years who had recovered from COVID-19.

The CDR3 is CASSLPSGGQGETQYF. CDR3 bases: TGTGCCAGCAGCCTCCCTTCCGGGGGACAGGGGGAGACCCAGTACTTC. The chain is built from TRBV9 and TRBJ2-5, with TRBD1 matching 10 bases. Trimming at V came to 4 bases and at J to 5 bases, leaving 11 bases not matched to a gene. Germline CDR1 is SGDLS and CDR2 is YYNGEE. CDR3 length: 16 amino acids.

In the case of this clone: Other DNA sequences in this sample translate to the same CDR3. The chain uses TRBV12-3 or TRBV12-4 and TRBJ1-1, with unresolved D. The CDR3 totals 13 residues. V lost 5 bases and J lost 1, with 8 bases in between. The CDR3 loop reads CASSPTGNTEAFF. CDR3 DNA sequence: TGTGCCAGCAGTCCTACCGGGAACACTGAAGCTTTCTTT.

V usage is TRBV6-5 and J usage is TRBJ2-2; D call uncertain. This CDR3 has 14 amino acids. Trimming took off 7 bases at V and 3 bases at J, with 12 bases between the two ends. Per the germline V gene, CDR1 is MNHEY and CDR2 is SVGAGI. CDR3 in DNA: TGTGCCAGCACCCAGTCCCCCCACACCGGGGAGCTGTTTTTT. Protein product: CASTQSPHTGELFF.

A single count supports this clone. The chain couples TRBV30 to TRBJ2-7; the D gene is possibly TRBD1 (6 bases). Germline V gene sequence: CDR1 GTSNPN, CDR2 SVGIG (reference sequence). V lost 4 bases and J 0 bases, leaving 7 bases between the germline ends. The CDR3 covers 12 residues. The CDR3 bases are TGTGCCTGGATGGACAGCTCCTACGAGCAGTACTTC. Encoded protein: CAWMDSSYEQYF. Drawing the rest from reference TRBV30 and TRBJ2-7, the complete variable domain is SQTIHQWPATLVQPVGSPLSLECTVEGTSNPNLYWYRQAAGRGLQLLFYSVGIGQISSEVPQNLSASRPQDRQFILSSKKLLLSDSGFYLCAWMDSSYEQYFGPGTRLTVT.

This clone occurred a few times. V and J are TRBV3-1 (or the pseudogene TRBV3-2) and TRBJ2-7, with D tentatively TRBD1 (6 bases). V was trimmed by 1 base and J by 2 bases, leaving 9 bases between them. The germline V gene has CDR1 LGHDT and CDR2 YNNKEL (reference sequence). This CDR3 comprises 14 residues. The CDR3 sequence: CASSQGTATYEQYF. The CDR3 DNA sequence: TGTGCCAGCAGCCAAGGGACAGCTACCTACGAGCAGTACTTC.

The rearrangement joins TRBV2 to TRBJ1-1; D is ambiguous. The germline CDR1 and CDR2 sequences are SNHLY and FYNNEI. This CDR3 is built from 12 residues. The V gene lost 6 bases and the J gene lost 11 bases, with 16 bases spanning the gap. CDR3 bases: TGTGCCAGCAGGAAGGGAGGTATCTCGGCTTTCTTT. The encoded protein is CASRKGGISAFF. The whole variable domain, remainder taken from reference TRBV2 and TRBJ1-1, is EPEVTQTPSHQVTQMGQEVILRCVPISNHLYFYWYRQILGQKVEFLVSFYNNEISEKSEIFDDQFSVERPDGSNFTLKIRSTKLEDSAMYFCASRKGGISAFFGQGTRLTVV.

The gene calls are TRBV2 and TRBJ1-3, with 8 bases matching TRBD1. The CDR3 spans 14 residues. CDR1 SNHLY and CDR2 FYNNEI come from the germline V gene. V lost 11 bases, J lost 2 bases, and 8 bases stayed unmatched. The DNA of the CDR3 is TGTGCCTCTAAACAGGGGGGTCCTGGAAACACCATATATTTT. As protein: CASKQGGPGNTIYF.

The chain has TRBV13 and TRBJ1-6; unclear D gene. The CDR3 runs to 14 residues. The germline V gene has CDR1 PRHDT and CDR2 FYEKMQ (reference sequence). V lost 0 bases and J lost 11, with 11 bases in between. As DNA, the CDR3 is TGTGCCAGCAGCTTAGGTCACCCAGGCGCACCCCTCCACTTT. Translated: CASSLGHPGAPLHF.

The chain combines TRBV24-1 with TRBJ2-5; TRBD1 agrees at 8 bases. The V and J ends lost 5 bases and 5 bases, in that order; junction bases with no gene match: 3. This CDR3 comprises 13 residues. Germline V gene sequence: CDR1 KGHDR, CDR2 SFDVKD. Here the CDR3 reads CATSAGGDETQYF. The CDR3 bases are TGTGCCACCAGTGCAGGGGGCGACGAGACCCAGTACTTC.

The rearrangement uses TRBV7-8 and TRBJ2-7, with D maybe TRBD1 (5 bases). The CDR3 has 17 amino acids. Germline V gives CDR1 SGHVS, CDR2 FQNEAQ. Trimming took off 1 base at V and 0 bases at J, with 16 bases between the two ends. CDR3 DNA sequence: TGTGCCAGCAGCTTAGTGTTTAGTGACAGCAGCTCCTACGAGCAGTACTTC. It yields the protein CASSLVFSDSSSYEQYF.

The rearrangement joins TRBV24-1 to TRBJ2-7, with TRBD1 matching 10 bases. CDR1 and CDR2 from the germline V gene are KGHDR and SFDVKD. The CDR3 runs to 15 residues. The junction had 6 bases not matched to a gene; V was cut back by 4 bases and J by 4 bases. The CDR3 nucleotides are TGTGCCACCAGTGAACGGGGACAGGGGACGTACGAGCAGTACTTC. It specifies CATSERGQGTYEQYF.

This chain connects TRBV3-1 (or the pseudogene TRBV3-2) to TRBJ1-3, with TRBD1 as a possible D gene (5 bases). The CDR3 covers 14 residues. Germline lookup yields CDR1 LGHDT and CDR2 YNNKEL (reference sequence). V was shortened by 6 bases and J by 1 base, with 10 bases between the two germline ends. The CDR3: CASSPGGSGNTIYF. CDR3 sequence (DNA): TGTGCCAGCAGTCCCGGGGGGTCTGGAAACACCATATATTTT.

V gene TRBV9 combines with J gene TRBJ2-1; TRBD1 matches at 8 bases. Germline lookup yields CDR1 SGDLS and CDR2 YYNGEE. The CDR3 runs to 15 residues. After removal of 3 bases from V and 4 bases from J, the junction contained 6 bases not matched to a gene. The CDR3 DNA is TGTGCCAGCAGCGCGTGGGGACAGGATTACAATGAGCAGTTCTTC. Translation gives CASSAWGQDYNEQFF.

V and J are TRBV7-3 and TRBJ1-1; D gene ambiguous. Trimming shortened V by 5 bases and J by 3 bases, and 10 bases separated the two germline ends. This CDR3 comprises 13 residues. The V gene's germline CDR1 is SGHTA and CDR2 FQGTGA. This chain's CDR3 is CASSTAGDTEAFF. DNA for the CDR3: TGTGCCAGCAGCACGGCGGGAGACACTGAAGCTTTCTTT.

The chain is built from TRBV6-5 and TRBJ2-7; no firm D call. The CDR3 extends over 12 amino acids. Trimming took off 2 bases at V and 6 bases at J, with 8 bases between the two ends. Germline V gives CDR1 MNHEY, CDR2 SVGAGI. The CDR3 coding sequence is TGTGCCAGCAGTTACGACATAACCGAGCAGTACTTC. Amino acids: CASSYDITEQYF.

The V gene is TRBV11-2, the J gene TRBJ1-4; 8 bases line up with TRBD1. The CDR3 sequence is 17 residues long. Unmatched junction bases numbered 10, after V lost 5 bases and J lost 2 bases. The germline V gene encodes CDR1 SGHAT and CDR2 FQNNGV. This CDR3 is CASSARTGRGTNEKLFF. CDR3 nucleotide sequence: TGTGCCAGCAGCGCCAGGACAGGGCGCGGCACTAATGAAAAACTGTTTTTT.

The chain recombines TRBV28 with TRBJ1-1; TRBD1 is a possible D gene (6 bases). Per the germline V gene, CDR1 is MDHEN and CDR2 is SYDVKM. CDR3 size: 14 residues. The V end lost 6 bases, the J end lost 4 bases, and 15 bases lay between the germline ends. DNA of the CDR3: TGTGCCAGCAGCCTACCCGTGGACAGCACTGAAGCTTTCTTT. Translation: CASSLPVDSTEAFF.

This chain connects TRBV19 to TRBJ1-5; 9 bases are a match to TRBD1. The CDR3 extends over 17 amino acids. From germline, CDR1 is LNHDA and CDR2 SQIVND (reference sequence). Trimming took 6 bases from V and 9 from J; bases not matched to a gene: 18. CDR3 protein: CASSQGRDRDIGRPQHF. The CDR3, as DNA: TGTGCCAGTAGCCAAGGGAGGGACAGGGATATAGGGCGGCCCCAGCATTTT.

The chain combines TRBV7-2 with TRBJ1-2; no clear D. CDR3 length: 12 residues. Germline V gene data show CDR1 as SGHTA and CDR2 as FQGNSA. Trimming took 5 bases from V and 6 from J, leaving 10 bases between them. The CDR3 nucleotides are TGTGCCAGCAGCCCGAGATATGATGGCTACACCTTC. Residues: CASSPRYDGYTF.

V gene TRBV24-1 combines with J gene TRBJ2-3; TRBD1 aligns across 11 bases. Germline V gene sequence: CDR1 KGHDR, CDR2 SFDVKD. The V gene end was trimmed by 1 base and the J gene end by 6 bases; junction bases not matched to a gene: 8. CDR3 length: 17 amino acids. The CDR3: CATSDFRTGGRTDTQYF. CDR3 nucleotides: TGTGCCACCAGTGATTTCCGGACAGGGGGCCGGACGGATACGCAGTATTTT.

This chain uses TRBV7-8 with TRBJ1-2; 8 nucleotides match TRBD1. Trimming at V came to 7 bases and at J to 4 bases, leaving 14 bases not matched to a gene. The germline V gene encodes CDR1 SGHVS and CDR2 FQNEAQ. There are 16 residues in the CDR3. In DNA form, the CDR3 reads TGTGCCAGCACCGTTAGGGGCAGGGGGCCACTCTATGGCTACACCTTC. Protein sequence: CASTVRGRGPLYGYTF.

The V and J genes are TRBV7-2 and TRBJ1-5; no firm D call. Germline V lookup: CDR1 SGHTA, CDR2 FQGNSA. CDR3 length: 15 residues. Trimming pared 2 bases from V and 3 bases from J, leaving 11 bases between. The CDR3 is CASSLYGADNQPQHF. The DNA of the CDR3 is TGTGCCAGCAGCTTATATGGAGCAGACAATCAGCCCCAGCATTTT.

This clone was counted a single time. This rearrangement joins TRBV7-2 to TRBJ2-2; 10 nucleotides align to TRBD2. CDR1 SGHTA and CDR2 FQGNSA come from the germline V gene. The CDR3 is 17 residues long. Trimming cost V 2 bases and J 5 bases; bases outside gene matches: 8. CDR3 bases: TGTGCCAGCAGCTTAATGGGAATAGCGGGGGGTACCGGGGAGCTGTTTTTT. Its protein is CASSLMGIAGGTGELFF.

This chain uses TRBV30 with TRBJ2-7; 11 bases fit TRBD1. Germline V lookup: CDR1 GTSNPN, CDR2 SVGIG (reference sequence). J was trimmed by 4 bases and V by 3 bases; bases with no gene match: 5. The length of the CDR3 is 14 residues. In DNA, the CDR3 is TGTGCCTGGAGCGCCGGGACAGGGGGGTACGAGCAGTACTTC. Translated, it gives CAWSAGTGGYEQYF. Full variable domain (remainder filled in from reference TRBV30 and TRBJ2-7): SQTIHQWPATLVQPVGSPLSLECTVEGTSNPNLYWYRQAAGRGLQLLFYSVGIGQISSEVPQNLSASRPQDRQFILSSKKLLLSDSGFYLCAWSAGTGGYEQYFGPGTRLTVT.

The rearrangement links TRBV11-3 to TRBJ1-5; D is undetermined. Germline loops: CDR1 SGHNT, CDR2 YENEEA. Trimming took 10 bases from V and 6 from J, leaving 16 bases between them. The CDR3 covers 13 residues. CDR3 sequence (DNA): TGTGCCACCCCCCTGAGAGGGTCTCAGCCCCAGCATTTT. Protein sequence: CATPLRGSQPQHF. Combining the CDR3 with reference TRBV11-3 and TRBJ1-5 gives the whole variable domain EAGVVQSPRYKIIEKKQPVAFWCNPISGHNTLYWYLQNLGQGPELLIRYENEEAVDDSQLPKDRFSAERLKGVDSTLKIQPAELGDSAVYLCATPLRGSQPQHFGDGTRLSIL.

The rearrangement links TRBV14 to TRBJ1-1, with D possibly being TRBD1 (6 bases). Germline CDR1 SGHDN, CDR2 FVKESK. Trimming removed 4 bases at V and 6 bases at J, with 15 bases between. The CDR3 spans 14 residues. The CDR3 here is CASSRVGGGAEAFF. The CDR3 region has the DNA TGTGCCAGCAGCCGCGTCGGTGGGGGCGCTGAAGCTTTCTTT.

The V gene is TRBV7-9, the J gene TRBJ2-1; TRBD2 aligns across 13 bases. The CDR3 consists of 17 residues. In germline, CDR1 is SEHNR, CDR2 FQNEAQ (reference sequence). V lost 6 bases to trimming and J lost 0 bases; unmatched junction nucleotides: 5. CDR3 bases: TGTGCCAGCAGAGGACTAGCGGGGGAGAGCTCCTACAATGAGCAGTTCTTC. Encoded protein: CASRGLAGESSYNEQFF.

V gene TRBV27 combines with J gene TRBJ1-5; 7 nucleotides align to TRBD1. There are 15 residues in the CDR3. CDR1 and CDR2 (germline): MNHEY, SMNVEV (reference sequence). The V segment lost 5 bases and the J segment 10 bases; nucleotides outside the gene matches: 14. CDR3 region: CASSAGTARRGPQHF. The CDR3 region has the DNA TGTGCCAGCAGTGCCGGGACAGCTCGTCGTGGACCCCAGCATTTT.